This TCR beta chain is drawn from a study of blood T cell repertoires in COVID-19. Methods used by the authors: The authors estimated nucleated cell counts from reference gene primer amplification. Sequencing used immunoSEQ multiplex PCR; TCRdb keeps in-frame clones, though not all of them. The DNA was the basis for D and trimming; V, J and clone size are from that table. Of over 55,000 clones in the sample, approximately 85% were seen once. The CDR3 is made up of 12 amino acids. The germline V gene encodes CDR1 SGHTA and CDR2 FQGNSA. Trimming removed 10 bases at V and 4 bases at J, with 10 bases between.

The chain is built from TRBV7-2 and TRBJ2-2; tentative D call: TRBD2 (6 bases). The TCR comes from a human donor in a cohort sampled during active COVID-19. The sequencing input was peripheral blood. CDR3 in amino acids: CAILEGTGELFF. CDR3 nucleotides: TGTGCCATCCTGGAGGGCACCGGGGAGCTGTTTTTT.